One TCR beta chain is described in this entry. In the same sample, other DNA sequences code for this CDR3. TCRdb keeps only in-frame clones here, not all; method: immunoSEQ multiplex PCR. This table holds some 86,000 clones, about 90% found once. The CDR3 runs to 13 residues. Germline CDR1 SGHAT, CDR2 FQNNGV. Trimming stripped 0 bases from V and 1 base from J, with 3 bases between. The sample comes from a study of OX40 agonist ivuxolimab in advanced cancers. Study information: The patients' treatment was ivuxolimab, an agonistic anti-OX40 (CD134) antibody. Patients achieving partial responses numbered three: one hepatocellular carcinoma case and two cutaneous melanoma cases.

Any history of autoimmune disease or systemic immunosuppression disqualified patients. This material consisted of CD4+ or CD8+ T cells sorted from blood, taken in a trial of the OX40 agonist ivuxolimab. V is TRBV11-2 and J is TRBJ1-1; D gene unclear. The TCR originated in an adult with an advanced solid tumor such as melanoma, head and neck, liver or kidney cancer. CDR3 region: CASSLDRNTEAFF. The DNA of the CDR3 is TGTGCCAGCAGCTTAGACCGGAACACTGAAGCTTTCTTT. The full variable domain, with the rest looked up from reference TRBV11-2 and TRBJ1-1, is EAGVAQSPRYKIIEKRQSVAFWCNPISGHATLYWYQQILGQGPKLLIQFQNNGVVDDSQLPKDRFSAERLKGVDSTLKIQPAKLEDSAVYLCASSLDRNTEAFFGQGTRLTVV.